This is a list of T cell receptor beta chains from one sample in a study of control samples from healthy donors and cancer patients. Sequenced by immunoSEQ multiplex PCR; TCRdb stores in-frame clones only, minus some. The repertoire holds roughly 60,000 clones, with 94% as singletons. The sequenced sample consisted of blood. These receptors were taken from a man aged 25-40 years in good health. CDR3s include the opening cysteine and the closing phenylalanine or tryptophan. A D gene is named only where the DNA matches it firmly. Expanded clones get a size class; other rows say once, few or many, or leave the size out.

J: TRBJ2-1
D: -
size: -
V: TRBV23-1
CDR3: CADGRQRDNEQFF
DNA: TGCGCCGACGGGAGACAACGTGACAATGAGCAGTTCTTC

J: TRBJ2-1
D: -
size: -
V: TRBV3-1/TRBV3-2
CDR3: CASSQNVPRNEQFF
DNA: TGTGCCAGCAGCCAAAATGTTCCGCGAAATGAGCAGTTCTTC

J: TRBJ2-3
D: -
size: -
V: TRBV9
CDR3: CASSVSGAGPLDTQYF
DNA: TGTGCCAGCAGCGTATCCGGGGCGGGACCATTAGATACGCAGTATTTT

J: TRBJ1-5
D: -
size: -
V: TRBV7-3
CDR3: CASSLTGEIGQPQHF
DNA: TGTGCCAGCAGCTTAACAGGGGAGATCGGTCAGCCCCAGCATTTT

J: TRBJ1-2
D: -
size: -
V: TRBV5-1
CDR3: CASSLAFGGMDYGYTF
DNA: TGCGCCAGCAGCTTGGCGTTTGGGGGGATGGACTATGGCTACACCTTC

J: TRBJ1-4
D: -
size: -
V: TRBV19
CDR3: CASLQEPNEKLFF
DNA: TGTGCCAGCTTACAGGAGCCCAATGAAAAACTGTTTTTT

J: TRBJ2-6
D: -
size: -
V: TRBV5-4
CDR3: CASSQDSFVSGANVLTF
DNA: TGTGCCAGCAGCCAGGACAGTTTTGTCTCTGGGGCCAACGTCCTGACTTTC

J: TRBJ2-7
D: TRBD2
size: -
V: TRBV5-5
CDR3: CASSLTSGSSYEQYF
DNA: TGTGCCAGCAGCTTGACTAGCGGGAGCTCCTACGAGCAGTACTTC

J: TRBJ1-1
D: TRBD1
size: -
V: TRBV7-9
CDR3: CASSLAGTAEAFF
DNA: TGTGCCAGCAGCTTAGCAGGGACAGCTGAAGCTTTCTTT

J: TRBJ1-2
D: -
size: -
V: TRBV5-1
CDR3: CASSLGGQPTNYGYTF
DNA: TGCGCCAGCAGCTTGGGCGGACAGCCCACGAACTATGGCTACACCTTC

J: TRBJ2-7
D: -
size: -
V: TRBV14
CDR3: CASRSFWGETYEQYF
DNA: TGTGCCAGCAGAAGCTTCTGGGGGGAAACCTACGAGCAGTACTTC

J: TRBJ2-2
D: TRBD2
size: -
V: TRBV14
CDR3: CASSQVGLAGSTGELFF
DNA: TGTGCCAGCAGCCAAGTAGGACTAGCGGGAAGCACCGGGGAGCTGTTTTTT

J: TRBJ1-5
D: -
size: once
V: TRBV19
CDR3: CASTSSSFTGSNQPQHF
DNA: TGTGCCAGTACTTCTAGTTCCTTTACAGGGAGCAATCAGCCCCAGCATTTT

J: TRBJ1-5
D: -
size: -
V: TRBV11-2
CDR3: CASSRQEGQPQHF
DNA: TGTGCCAGCAGCCGACAGGAGGGACAGCCCCAGCATTTT

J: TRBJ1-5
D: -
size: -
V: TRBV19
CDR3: CASSTGAFQPQHF
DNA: TGTGCCAGTAGTACAGGTGCGTTTCAGCCCCAGCATTTT

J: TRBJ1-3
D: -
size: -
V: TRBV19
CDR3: CASSTGSYSGNTIYF
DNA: TGTGCCAGTAGTACTGGGTCGTATTCTGGAAACACCATATATTTT

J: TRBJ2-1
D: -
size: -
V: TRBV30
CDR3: CAWQVGDGYNEQFF
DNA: TGTGCCTGGCAAGTAGGGGACGGATACAATGAGCAGTTCTTC

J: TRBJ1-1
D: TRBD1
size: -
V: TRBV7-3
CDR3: CASSREGTAEAFF
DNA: TGTGCCAGCAGCCGAGAGGGGACAGCTGAAGCTTTCTTT

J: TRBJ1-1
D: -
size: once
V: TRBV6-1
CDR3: CASSEIGGNTEAFF
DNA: TGTGCCAGCAGTGAAATAGGGGGGAACACTGAAGCTTTCTTT

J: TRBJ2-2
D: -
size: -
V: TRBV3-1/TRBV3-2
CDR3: CASSLSRMGELFF
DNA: TGTGCCAGCAGCCTTTCCCGAATGGGGGAGCTGTTTTTT

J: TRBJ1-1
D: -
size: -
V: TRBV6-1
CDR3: CASSEPGQLNMNTEAFF
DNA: TGTGCCAGCAGTGAACCCGGACAGCTAAATATGAACACTGAAGCTTTCTTT

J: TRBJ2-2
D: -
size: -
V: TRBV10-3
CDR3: CAITPGRTGELFF
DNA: TGTGCCATCACTCCAGGGAGGACCGGGGAGCTGTTTTTT

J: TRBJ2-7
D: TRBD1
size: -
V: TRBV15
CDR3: CATSRDRGPYEQYF
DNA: TGTGCCACCAGCAGGGACAGGGGTCCCTACGAGCAGTACTTC

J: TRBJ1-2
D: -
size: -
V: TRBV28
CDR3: CASSVGAGKFYGYTF
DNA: TGTGCCAGCAGTGTAGGCGCAGGGAAATTCTATGGCTACACCTTC